The T cell receptor beta chain described here comes from a study of shared clonotypes between healthy human individuals. Study background: Each donor had three CD4 naive, three CD4 memory, two CD8 naive and one CD8 memory plate.

Measured with immunoSEQ multiplex PCR; TCRdb has only the in-frame clones, and not every one. The sample records approximately 650,000 clones, 95% to 96% being singletons. As defined, naive CD8 cells were CD45RO-negative and positively selected for CCR7, with terminally differentiated effector memory CD45RA+ cells excluded. Donors comprised healthy HIV-negative adults lacking recent acute infections or vaccinations. Overall study results and limits: In having few donors, the study represented limited genetic and exposure-history diversity. Naive subsets generally exceeded memory subsets in estimated richness.

Remarks on this clone: Its target is not known.

V was pared by 7 bases and J by 4 bases, with 6 bases of the junction left unmatched. Germline V gene lookup returns CDR1 SNHLY and CDR2 FYNNEI. CDR3 size: 14 residues. The sequence was collected from a young woman in good health. The gene calls are TRBV2 and TRBJ2-2; 7 bases are a match to TRBD1. The sample was naive CD8+ T cells sorted from blood. The CDR3 region has the DNA TGTGCCAGCATAGGGGGCCGGGTCACCGGGGAGCTGTTTTTT. Protein sequence: CASIGGRVTGELFF.